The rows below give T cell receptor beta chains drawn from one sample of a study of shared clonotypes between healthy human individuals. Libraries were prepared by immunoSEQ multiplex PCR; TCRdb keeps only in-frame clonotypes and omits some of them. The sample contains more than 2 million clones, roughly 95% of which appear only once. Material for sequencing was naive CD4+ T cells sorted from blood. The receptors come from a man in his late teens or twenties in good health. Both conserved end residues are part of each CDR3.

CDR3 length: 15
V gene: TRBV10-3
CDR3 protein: CAISESSRSSYEQYF

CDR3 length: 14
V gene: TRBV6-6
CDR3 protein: CASLPVGGTDTQYF

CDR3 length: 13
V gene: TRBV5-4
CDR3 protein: CATPGLGTDTQYF

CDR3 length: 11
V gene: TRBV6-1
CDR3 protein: CASLDQSPLHF

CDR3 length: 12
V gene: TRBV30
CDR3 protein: CAWGGRHTEAFF

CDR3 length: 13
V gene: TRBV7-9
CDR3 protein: CASSIGQAPRYTF

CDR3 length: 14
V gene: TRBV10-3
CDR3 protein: CAIRDSGSGEKLFF

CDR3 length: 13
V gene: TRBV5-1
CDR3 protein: CASSSDGDYGYTF

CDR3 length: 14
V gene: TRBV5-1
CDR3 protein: CASSLDGTGTEAFF

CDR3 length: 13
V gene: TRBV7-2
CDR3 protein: CASSPPLVNTIYF

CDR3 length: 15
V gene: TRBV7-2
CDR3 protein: CASSLVAVISYEQYF

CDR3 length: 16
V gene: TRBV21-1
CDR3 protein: CASSTASGRAQETQYF

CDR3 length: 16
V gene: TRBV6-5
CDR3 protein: CASSYLGTGGRETQYF

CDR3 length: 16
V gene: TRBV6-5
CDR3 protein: CASSYQTTSGANVLTF

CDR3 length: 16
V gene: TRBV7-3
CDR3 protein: CASSEQAGARVYEQYF